This T cell receptor beta chain was recorded in a study of T cell responses to AZD1222 COVID-19 vaccine (dated by TCRdb to about 2021). In terms of the full investigation: Because spike-specific TCR depth and breadth did not differ between the two schedules, AZD1222 recipients who got a second dose at roughly 4 weeks were pooled with those who got a second dose at roughly 12 weeks. Trial participants were enrolled into age subgroups of 18-55, 56-69 and 70-plus years, which contained about 150, 28 and 57 TCR-sequenced participants, respectively. TCR sequencing was performed for over 230 trial participants, of whom around 210 were given two doses of AZD1222 and 26 were given two doses of MenACWY control vaccine. Broader findings and caveats from the paper: Reportedly, almost half of the unique spike-specific TCRs recognized epitopes lying outside the regions that are mutated in the B.1.351 and B.1.1.7 variants. In the small 56-69-year group, the increase in depth fell short of significance, most likely because of low power. Conclusions about previously exposed vaccinees were limited because only a handful of AZD1222 recipients were SARS-CoV-2 seropositive at baseline. The vaccine-associated CD4 TCRs covered the entire spike protein, and the dominant responses fell in regions 160-218 and 743-854. Participants were mostly white British and included more females than males, and it was suggested by the authors that clonal diversity may have been underestimated. After two AZD1222 doses, spike-specific TCR breadth and depth were significantly higher than at day 0 and than in MenACWY recipients. Because no day 14 peak-response samples were available, repertoires were characterized only after the peak T cell response.

Comments on this clone: The antigen it binds to is not known. Qualities for individual bases were not recorded, and no much larger clone is one base off.

According to the germline V gene, CDR1 reads LGHNT and CDR2 reads FRNRAP. The CDR3 sequence holds 12 residues, the cysteine and phenylalanine included. CDR3 DNA is the only sequence kept; it has 36 bases, read in frame from the first base. V trim: 5 bases; J trim: 6 bases; unmatched bases: 2. The CDR3 regions of human TCRbeta chains were subjected to immunosequencing. The original pipeline was this. TCRs in the repertoires were matched against a reference library of SARS-CoV-2-specific TCRs that had been generated with the MIRA antigen-specificity platform. Breadth meant the fraction of unique TCRs that were SARS-CoV-2-associated, whereas depth meant the fraction of total T cells that were SARS-CoV-2-associated. Using the MIRA data, each spike-specific TCR was assigned both to the spike region to which the TCR was reactive and to a CD4 or CD8 class. Log10-transformed breadth and depth values were compared by one-way ANOVA with Sidak's multiple comparisons tests. TCRdb holds this immuneACCESS table with in-frame rearrangements only. Some clones are missing; in checked studies, unresolved V genes explain under half, and the rest has no known cause. That table furnishes V, J and clone size, whereas the DNA furnished D and trimming. Recorded for this sample are about 120,000 clones; about 90% of them occurred a single time. The ten largest clones represent 5% to 6% of the sample.

What the time point label conveys for this sample: baseline before first vaccination. Vaccinee samples were obtained from the UK trials COV001 and COV002, which included a single-blind randomized controlled phase 2/3 trial of AZD1222 (ChAdOx1 nCoV-19) in healthy adults. Trial participant PBMC samples were collected at day 0 and day 28 after the second dose for TCRbeta chain sequencing. This chain is built from TRBV12-5 and TRBJ2-3; the junction holds 7 bases that match TRBD2. The sample here was peripheral blood, taken on day 0 of AZD1222 vaccination. The sequence derives from an adult in good health. The DNA sequence is given as TGTGCTAGTGGTAAACTAGCGGATACGCAGTATTTT. This codes for CASGKLADTQYF.